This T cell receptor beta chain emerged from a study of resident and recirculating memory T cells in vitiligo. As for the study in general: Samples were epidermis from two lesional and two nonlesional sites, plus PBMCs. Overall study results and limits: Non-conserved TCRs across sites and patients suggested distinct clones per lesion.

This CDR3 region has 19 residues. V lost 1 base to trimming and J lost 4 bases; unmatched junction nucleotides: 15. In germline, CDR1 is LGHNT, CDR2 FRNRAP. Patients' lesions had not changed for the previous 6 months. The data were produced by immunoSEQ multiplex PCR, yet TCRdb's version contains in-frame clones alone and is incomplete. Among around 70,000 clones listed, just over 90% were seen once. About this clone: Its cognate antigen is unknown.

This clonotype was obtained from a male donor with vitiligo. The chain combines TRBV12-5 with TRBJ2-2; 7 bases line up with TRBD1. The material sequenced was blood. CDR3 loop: CASGLESKMTGTRTGELFF. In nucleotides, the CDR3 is TGTGCTAGTGGTTTGGAATCAAAAATGACAGGGACGCGCACCGGGGAGCTGTTTTTT.